The present entry profiles one T cell receptor (beta chain) with its context. This record belongs to a study of shared clonotypes between healthy human individuals. How the authors handled the data: ImmunoSEQ junction-only sequences lacked quality scores, so their filtering differed. Libraries were prepared by immunoSEQ multiplex PCR; TCRdb keeps only in-frame clonotypes and omits some of them. V, J and clone size derive from that table, while D and trimming were established from the DNA sequence. There are 2,500,000 or so clones in the sample; roughly 93% occur only once, and about 0.38% lies in the top ten. This CDR3 is built from 15 residues. CDR1 is MNHNS and CDR2 is SASEGT in the germline V gene. Between the trimmed V and J ends, which lost 6 bases and 4 bases, there was a span of 17 bases.

The sequence came from a man aged 18 to 30 in good health. Some clones in this sample may be carry-over from other donors' samples. The chain is built from TRBV6-1 and TRBJ2-3; D is tentatively TRBD1 or TRBD2 (6 bases each). The sample taken for sequencing was naive CD4+ T cells from PBMCs. Subset of the sample: CD45RA+ positively selected. CDR3 sequence reads: CASRGLLGAADTQYF. The CDR3 region has the DNA TGTGCCAGCAGGGGACTTCTGGGGGCGGCAGATACGCAGTATTTT.